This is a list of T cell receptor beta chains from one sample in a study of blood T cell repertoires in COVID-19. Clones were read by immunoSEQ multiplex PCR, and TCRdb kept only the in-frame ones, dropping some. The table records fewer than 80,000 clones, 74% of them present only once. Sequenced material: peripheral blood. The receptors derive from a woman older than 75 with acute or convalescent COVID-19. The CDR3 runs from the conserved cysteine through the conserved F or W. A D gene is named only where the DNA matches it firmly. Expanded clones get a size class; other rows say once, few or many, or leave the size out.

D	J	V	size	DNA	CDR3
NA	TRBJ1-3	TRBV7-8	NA	TGTGCCAGCAGCTTAGGTTTAAGGCAGGGAGGAAACACCATATATTTT	CASSLGLRQGGNTIYF
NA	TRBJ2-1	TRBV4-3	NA	TGCGCCAGCAGCCAAGGAGGGAATCGGAATAAGGAGCAGTTCTTC	CASSQGGNRNKEQFF
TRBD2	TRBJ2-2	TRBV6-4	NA	TGTGCCAGCAGTGACTCCGGGGGGGTTAACACCGGGGAGCTGTTTTTT	CASSDSGGVNTGELFF
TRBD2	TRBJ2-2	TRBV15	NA	TGTGCCACCGGAGGGACTAGCGGGAGAGGGGTCGGGGAGCTGTTTTTT	CATGGTSGRGVGELFF
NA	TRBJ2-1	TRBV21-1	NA	TGTGCCAGCAGCAAAGGGTGGAGACTAGCACAGTACAATGAGCAGTTCTTC	CASSKGWRLAQYNEQFF
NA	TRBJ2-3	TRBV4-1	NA	TGCGCCAGCGCCCCCACGGGGACAGATACGCAGTATTTT	CASAPTGTDTQYF
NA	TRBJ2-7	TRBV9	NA	TGTGCCAGCAGCCCTCGGGGTGTTACCCACGAGCAGTACTTC	CASSPRGVTHEQYF
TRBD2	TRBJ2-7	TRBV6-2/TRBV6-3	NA	TGTGCCAGCAGCTCAGAACGCCGCGGGAGGGTCTACGAGCAGTACTTC	CASSSERRGRVYEQYF
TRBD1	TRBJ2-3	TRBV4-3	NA	TGCGCCAGCAGCCAGACAGGGGGTAGCACAGATACGCAGTATTTT	CASSQTGGSTDTQYF
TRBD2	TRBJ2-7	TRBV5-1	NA	TGCGCCAGCAGCTTGGCAAGATCTAGCGGCAGCTCCTACGAGCAGTACTTC	CASSLARSSGSSYEQYF
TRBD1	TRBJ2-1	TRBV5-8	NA	TGTGCCAGCAGCCCTTGGACAGGGGATAATGAGCAGTTCTTC	CASSPWTGDNEQFF
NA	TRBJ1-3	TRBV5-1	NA	TGCGCCAGCAGCTTGGTAGGAGGGGAGCGCTCTGGAAACACCATATATTTT	CASSLVGGERSGNTIYF
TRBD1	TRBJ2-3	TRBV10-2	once	TGCGCCAGCAGTGATTGGACAGGGAAAAGCACAGATACGCAGTATTTT	CASSDWTGKSTDTQYF
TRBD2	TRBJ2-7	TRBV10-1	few	TGCGCCCCCCATTGGCTAGCGGGGCTCGAGCAGTACTTC	CAPHWLAGLEQYF
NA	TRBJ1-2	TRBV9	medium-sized	TGTGCCAGCAGCTATGCGGACATTAACTATGGCTACACCTTC	CASSYADINYGYTF
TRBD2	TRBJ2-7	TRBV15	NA	TGTGCCACCAGCAGAGATGTCCCCCAGCGGGAGACGTCCTACGAGCAGTACTTC	CATSRDVPQRETSYEQYF
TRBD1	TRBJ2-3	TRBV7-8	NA	TGTGCCAGCAGCCCGCGGGACAGGGGCACAGATACGCAGTATTTT	CASSPRDRGTDTQYF
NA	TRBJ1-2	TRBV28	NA	TGTGCCAGCAGTGAAATCTCCGCGGCTAACTATGGCTACACCTTC	CASSEISAANYGYTF
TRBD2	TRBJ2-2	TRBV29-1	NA	TGCAGCGTTGGGGGGGGACCGCGGGAGCTGTTTTTT	CSVGGGPRELFF
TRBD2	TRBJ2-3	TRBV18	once	TGTGCCAGCTCACCACGAGCTAGCGGGAGGACAGATACGCAGTATTTT	CASSPRASGRTDTQYF
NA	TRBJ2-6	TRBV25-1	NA	TGTGCCAGTCACTCTGGGGCCAACGTCCTGACTTTC	CASHSGANVLTF
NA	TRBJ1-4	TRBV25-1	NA	TGTGCCAGCAGTCTATCGACAGGAGGTAATGAAAAACTGTTTTTT	CASSLSTGGNEKLFF
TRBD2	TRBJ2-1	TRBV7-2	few	TGTGCCAGCACCCGACTAGCGGGAGGCGAGCAGTTCTTC	CASTRLAGGEQFF
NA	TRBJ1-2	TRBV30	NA	TGTGCCTGGAATGCAGGGAACTATGGCTACACCTTC	CAWNAGNYGYTF
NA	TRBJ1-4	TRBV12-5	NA	TGTGCTAGTGGTTCACACGAACAGGGCCGCCCGTCTAATGAAAAACTGTTTTTT	CASGSHEQGRPSNEKLFF
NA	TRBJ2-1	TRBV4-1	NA	TGCGCCAGCAGCCAAATCTCACTATACAATGAGCAGTTCTTC	CASSQISLYNEQFF
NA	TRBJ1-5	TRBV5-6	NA	TGTGCCAGCAGCTTGGCGTCACAGCTAAATAGCAATCAGCCCCAGCATTTT	CASSLASQLNSNQPQHF
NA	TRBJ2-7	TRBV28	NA	TGTGCCAGCAGTACCCTCCCCAGGTACGAGCAGTACTTC	CASSTLPRYEQYF
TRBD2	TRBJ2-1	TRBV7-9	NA	TGTGCCAGCAGCCTCCGGGTAGGGATAGGACTAGCGGGTCGGAATGAGCAGTTCTTC	CASSLRVGIGLAGRNEQFF
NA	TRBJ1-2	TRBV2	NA	TGTGCCAGCAGCGGCCAGGGGTACGGCTACACCTTC	CASSGQGYGYTF
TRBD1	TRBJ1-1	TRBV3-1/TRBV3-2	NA	TGTGCCAGCAGCCATGCGGACAGGGGAAGTAGAGCTTTCTTT	CASSHADRGSRAFF
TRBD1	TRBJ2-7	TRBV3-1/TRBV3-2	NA	TGTGCCAGCAGCCACATCGACAGGGGAACATTATACGAGCAGTACTTC	CASSHIDRGTLYEQYF
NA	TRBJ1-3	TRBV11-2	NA	TGTGCCAGCAGGGGGTCAGGGTCCAGTCGCACCATATATTTT	CASRGSGSSRTIYF
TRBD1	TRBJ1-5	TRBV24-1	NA	TGTGCCACCAGTGACACGGGACAGGGGTCCAATCAGCCCCAGCATTTT	CATSDTGQGSNQPQHF
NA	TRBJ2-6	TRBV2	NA	TGTGCCAGCAGTCCCTTGGGTGCGGGGTCTGGGGCCAACGTCCTGACTTTC	CASSPLGAGSGANVLTF
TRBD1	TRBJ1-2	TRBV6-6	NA	TGTGCCAGCAGTTACGGGGACAGAGAGTTCGAGGGCTACACCTTC	CASSYGDREFEGYTF
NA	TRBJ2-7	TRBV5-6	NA	TGTGCCAGCAGCTACCTCACAGGGAGCCTCTCCTACGAGCAGTACTTC	CASSYLTGSLSYEQYF
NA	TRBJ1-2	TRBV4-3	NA	TGCGCCAGCAGCCAAGATATAGGGGTTAGCTATGGCTACACCTTC	CASSQDIGVSYGYTF
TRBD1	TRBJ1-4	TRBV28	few	TGTGCCAGCAGCTTTAGACCCGGGACAGGGGCCTGGGATGAAAAACTGTTTTTT	CASSFRPGTGAWDEKLFF
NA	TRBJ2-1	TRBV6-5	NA	TGTGCCAGCAGCCCGGTCGGGGAGCAGTTCTTC	CASSPVGEQFF
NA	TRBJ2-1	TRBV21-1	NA	TGTGCCAGCACCAGGGTACCGGGACTGTACAATGAGCAGTTCTTC	CASTRVPGLYNEQFF
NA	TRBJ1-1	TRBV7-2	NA	TGTGCCAGCAGCTTGACGGGGGGGGCGAACACTGAAGCTTTCTTT	CASSLTGGANTEAFF
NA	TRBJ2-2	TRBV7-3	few	TGTGCCAGCAGCTTAAGTCCGGGGAGCCCCGGGGAGCTGTTTTTT	CASSLSPGSPGELFF